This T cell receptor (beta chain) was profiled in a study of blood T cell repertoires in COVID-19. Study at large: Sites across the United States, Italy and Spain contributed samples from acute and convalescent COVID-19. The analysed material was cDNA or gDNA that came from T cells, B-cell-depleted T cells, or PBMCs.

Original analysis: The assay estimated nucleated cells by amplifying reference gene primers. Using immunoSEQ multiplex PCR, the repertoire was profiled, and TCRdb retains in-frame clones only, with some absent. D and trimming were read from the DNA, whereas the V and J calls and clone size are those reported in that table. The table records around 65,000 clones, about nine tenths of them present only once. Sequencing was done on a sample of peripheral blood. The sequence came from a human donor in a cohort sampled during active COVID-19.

In nucleotides, the CDR3 is TGTGCCAGCATGGGGCAGGGGCTTCAAGAGACCCAGTACTTC. Translating it yields CASMGQGLQETQYF. The chain couples TRBV4-2 to TRBJ2-5, with a possible D match to TRBD1 (6 bases). The CDR3 consists of 14 residues. The V and J ends lost 7 bases and 2 bases respectively, with 14 bases between them. The germline gives CDR1 LGHNA, CDR2 YNFKEQ.